The T cell receptor (beta chain) described here comes from a study of blood T cell repertoires in COVID-19. The assay was immunoSEQ multiplex PCR, and TCRdb's table has in-frame clones only and misses some. Seen here are a few hundred thousand clones, around four fifths observed once, and the top ten hold around 8%. The CDR3 sequence is 16 residues long. The TCR comes from a woman older than 75 with COVID-19, enrolled during active disease. Sequencing was done on a sample of peripheral blood. V usage is TRBV12-2 and J usage is TRBJ1-2; the D call in the table, TRBD1, was not verified against the DNA. TRBV12-2 is shown as a pseudogene. The CDR3 loop is CASRLGLVRGGYGYTF. CDR3 sequence (DNA): TGTGCAAGTCGCTTAGGGTTGGTCAGGGGCGGCTATGGCTACACCTTC.